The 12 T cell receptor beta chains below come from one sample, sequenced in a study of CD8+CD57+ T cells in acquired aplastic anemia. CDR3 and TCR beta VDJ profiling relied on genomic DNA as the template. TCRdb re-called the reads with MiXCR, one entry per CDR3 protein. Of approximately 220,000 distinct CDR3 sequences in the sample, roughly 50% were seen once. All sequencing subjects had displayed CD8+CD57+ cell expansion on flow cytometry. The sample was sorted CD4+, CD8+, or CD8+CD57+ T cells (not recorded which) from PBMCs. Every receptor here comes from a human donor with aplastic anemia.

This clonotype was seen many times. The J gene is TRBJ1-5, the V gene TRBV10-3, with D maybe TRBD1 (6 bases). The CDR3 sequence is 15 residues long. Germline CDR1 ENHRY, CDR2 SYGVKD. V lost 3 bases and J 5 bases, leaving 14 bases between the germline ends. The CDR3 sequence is CAISEPGQPDQPQHF. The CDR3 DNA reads TGTGCCATCAGTGAACCCGGACAGCCGGATCAGCCCCAGCATTTT.

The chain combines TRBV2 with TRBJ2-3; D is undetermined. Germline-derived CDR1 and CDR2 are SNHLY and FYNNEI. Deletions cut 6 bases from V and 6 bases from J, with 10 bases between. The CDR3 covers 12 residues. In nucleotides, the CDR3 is TGTGCCAGCAGGTCCGGTGGGGATACGCAGTATTTT. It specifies CASRSGGDTQYF.

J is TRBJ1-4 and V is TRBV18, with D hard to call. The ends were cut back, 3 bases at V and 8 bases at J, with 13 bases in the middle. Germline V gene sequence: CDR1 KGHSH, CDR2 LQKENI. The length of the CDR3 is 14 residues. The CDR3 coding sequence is TGTGCCAGCTCACCCGGATCGGGAAGCGAAAAACTGTTTTTT. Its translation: CASSPGSGSEKLFF.

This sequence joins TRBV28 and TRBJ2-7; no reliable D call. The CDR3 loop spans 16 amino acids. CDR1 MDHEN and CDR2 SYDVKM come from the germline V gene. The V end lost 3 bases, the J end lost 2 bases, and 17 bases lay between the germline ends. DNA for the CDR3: TGTGCCAGCAGTTTGAGACCCGAGCGTATGACCTACGAGCAGTACTTC. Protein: CASSLRPERMTYEQYF.

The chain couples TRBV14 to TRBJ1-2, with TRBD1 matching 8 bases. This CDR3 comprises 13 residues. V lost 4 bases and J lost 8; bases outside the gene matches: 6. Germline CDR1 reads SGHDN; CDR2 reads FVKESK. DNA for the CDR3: TGTGCCAGCAGCCTGGACAGGGTGGAGGGCTACACCTTC. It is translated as CASSLDRVEGYTF.

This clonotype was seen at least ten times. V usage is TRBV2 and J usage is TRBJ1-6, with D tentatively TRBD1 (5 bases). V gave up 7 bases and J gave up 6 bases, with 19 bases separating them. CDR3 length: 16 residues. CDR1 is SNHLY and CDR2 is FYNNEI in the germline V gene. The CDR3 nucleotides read TGTGCCAGCACCGAGGACAACCCCAAGCTTAATTCACCCCTCCACTTT. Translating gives CASTEDNPKLNSPLHF.

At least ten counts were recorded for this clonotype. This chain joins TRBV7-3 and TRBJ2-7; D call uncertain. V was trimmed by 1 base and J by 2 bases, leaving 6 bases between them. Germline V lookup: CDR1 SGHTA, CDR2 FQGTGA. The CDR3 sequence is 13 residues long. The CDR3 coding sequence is TGTGCCAGCAGCTTAAGTGGCACCTACGAGCAGTACTTC. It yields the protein CASSLSGTYEQYF.

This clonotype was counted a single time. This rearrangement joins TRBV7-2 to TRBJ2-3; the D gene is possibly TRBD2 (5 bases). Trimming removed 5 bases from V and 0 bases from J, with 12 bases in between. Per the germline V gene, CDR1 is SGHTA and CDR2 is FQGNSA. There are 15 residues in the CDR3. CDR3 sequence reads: CASSQDGVSTDTQYF. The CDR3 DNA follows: TGTGCCAGCAGCCAAGACGGGGTTAGCACAGATACGCAGTATTTT.

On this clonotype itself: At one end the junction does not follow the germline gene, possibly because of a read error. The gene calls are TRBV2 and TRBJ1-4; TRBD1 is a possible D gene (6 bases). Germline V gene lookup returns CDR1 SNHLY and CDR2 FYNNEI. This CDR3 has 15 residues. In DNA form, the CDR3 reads TGTGCCAGCGGGCCCCCGGGGGCAACTAATGAAAAACTGCTTTTT. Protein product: CASGPPGATNEKLLF.

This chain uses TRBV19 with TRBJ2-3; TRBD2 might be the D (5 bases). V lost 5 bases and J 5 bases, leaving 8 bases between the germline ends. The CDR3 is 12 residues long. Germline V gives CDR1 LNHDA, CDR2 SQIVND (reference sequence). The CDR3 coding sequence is TGTGCCAGTAGTGAAGGGAGAGATACGCAGTATTTT. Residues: CASSEGRDTQYF.

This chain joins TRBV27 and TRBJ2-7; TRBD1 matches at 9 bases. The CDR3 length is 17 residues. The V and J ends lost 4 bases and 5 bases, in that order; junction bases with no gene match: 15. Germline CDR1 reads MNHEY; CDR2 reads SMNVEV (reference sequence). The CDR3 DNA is TGTGCCAGCAGTTCGTCGGGACAGGGAACTCTAGCGAACGAGCAGTACTTC. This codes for CASSSSGQGTLANEQYF.

The CDR3 is CASSITGGEEQYF. The CDR3, as DNA: TGTGCCAGTAGTATAACGGGGGGGGAAGAGCAGTACTTC. The chain couples TRBV19 to TRBJ2-7; TRBD2 matches 8 bases. Germline CDR1 reads LNHDA; CDR2 reads SQIVND (reference sequence). Trimming took 2 bases from V and 7 from J; bases not matched to a gene: 4. The CDR3 length is 13 residues.